Listed below are T cell receptor beta chains from one sample, sequenced in a study of T cell responses to AZD1222 COVID-19 vaccine. Generated by immunoSEQ multiplex PCR, the TCRdb table keeps only in-frame clones and is missing some. Among 120,000 to 150,000 clones, 90% to 95% were seen once, and the ten largest hold approximately 2.7%. The sequencing here drew on peripheral blood, taken on day 0 of MenACWY control vaccination. These receptors were collected from an adult in good health. The CDR3 runs from the conserved cysteine through the conserved F or W. A D gene is named only where the DNA matches it firmly. Some rows mark clone size as missing; the rest say once, few, many or name a class of expanded clone.

v_gene	j_gene	d_gene	abundance	CDR3nt	CDR3aa
TRBV14	TRBJ1-1	-	-	TGTGCCAGCAGCCAGGGGTGGAACACTGAAGCTTTCTTT	CASSQGWNTEAFF
TRBV29-1	TRBJ1-3	-	-	TGCAGCGGCCGAGAATCTGGAAACACCATATATTTT	CSGRESGNTIYF
TRBV28	TRBJ1-4	-	-	TGTGCCAGCACTCCTTCCCGGGGGGGCCCGTTGGAAAAACTGTTTTTT	CASTPSRGGPLEKLFF
TRBV18	TRBJ2-7	TRBD2	-	TGTGCCAGCTCACCAATAAGCGGGGGGACCTACGAGCAGTACTTC	CASSPISGGTYEQYF
TRBV19	TRBJ2-7	-	once	TGTGCCAGTAGTATAGGCGCAGCCTACTACGAGCAGTACTTC	CASSIGAAYYEQYF
TRBV3-1/TRBV3-2	TRBJ1-1	-	-	TGTGCCAGCAGCCAAGATTGGGGCCGAATGAACACTGAAGCTTTCTTT	CASSQDWGRMNTEAFF
TRBV4-1	TRBJ2-7	TRBD2	-	TGCGCCAGCAGCCAAGGGACTAGCGGACGTAGCCCCTACGAGCAGTACTTC	CASSQGTSGRSPYEQYF
TRBV18	TRBJ2-7	-	-	TGTGCCAGCTCCCCTAGAGAGGGACCCTACGAGCAGTACTTC	CASSPREGPYEQYF
TRBV9	TRBJ1-5	TRBD1	-	TGTGCCAGCAGCCATAGGACAGGGGGACCTCTTGATAGCAATCAGCCCCAGCATTTT	CASSHRTGGPLDSNQPQHF
TRBV11-2	TRBJ1-1	-	-	TGTGCCAGCAGTTCCGGGATGAACACTGAAGCTTTCTTT	CASSSGMNTEAFF
TRBV7-8	TRBJ1-6	-	-	TGTGCCAGCAAGGGTAGACCGGGGAATTCACCCCTCCACTTT	CASKGRPGNSPLHF
TRBV19	TRBJ1-2	-	-	TGTGCCACCACCCTCGGGACGGCCTACTATGGCTACACCTTC	CATTLGTAYYGYTF
TRBV3-1/TRBV3-2	TRBJ2-3	-	-	TGTGCCAGCAGCCAAGATATGGCCCCCCGGGATAGATATTTT	CASSQDMAPRDRYF
TRBV27	TRBJ1-1	-	-	TGTGCCAGCTCCCAGAACACTGAAGCTTTCTTT	CASSQNTEAFF
TRBV28	TRBJ1-1	-	few	TGTGCCAGCAGTTCTCAACAGGGTCTAAGAGCTTTCTTT	CASSSQQGLRAFF
TRBV9	TRBJ1-5	TRBD1	-	TGTGCCAGCAGCGTTGGGACAGGGGGGGGTCAGCCCCAGCATTTT	CASSVGTGGGQPQHF
TRBV7-2	TRBJ2-5	-	-	TGTGCCAGCAGCTTAGGGGCAGGGCGGACCCAAGAGACCCAGTACTTC	CASSLGAGRTQETQYF
TRBV6-5	TRBJ1-3	-	once	TGTGCCAGCAGTTCCGCGGAAAGCTCTGGAAACACCATATATTTT	CASSSAESSGNTIYF
TRBV27	TRBJ2-1	-	-	TGTGCCAGCAGCCTCGGAAGCTACAATGAGCAGTTCTTC	CASSLGSYNEQFF
TRBV28	TRBJ1-5	TRBD1	-	TGTGCCAGCAGTTTGGGGACAGCTTATAGCAATCAGCCCCAGCATTTT	CASSLGTAYSNQPQHF
TRBV11-1	TRBJ2-1	TRBD2	-	TGTGCCAGCAGCCAACTAGCGGGCGCTTACAATGAGCAGTTCTTC	CASSQLAGAYNEQFF
TRBV12-3/TRBV12-4	TRBJ1-5	-	-	TGTGCCAGCAGTTTATCCCAGCCCCAGCATTTT	CASSLSQPQHF
TRBV5-6	TRBJ1-2	-	-	TGTGCCAGCAGCGACGGGAACTATGGCTACACCTTC	CASSDGNYGYTF
TRBV28	TRBJ2-1	-	-	TGTGCCAGTCAAACAGCTTACAATGAGCAGTTCTTC	CASQTAYNEQFF
TRBV7-9	TRBJ2-7	-	-	TGTGCCAGCAGCCGTGATCTCTTCGTCTACGAGCAGTACTTC	CASSRDLFVYEQYF
TRBV28	TRBJ1-1	TRBD1	once	TGTGCCAGCAGACAGAGTGGAGGGGGCGCGGGCACTGAAGCTTTCTTT	CASRQSGGGAGTEAFF
TRBV3-1/TRBV3-2	TRBJ2-1	-	-	TGTGCCAGCAGCCAATCGACTATTTACAATGAGCAGTTCTTC	CASSQSTIYNEQFF
TRBV27	TRBJ2-7	-	-	TGTGCCAGCAGTTCGGCCCAGGGCGACGAGCAGTACTTC	CASSSAQGDEQYF
TRBV29-1	TRBJ2-2	-	-	TGCAGCGTTGTACCTACCACCGGGGAGCTGTTTTTT	CSVVPTTGELFF
TRBV5-4	TRBJ2-3	TRBD2	-	TGTGCCAGCAGCTCGAAGCGGGAGGGCAGCACAGATACGCAGTATTTT	CASSSKREGSTDTQYF
TRBV5-1	TRBJ1-1	-	-	TGCGCCAGCAGCTTGGGCCCAGGCGCATACACTGAAGCTTTCTTT	CASSLGPGAYTEAFF
TRBV5-1	TRBJ2-1	TRBD1	-	TGCGCCAGTACCGGACAGGGGGTTTCCGGGGAGCAGTTCTTC	CASTGQGVSGEQFF
TRBV19	TRBJ2-7	TRBD1	-	TGTGCCAGTAGTATAGGGACAGGGGGCACCTACGAGCAGTACTTC	CASSIGTGGTYEQYF
TRBV3-1/TRBV3-2	TRBJ1-3	-	few	TGTGCCAGCAGCCAAGAGTCAGGAAACACCATATATTTT	CASSQESGNTIYF
TRBV3-1/TRBV3-2	TRBJ2-7	-	-	TGTGCCAGCAGCCCTGATAGCGAGGGGCTGCAGTACTTC	CASSPDSEGLQYF
TRBV7-2	TRBJ1-4	-	-	TGTGCCAGCAGCTTGGACAGCCTTACTTCCGAAAAACTGTTTTTT	CASSLDSLTSEKLFF
TRBV6-5	TRBJ1-5	-	few	TGTGCCAGCAGTTCAGACAGGTTTGGGCCTGGCCAGCATTTT	CASSSDRFGPGQHF
TRBV11-2	TRBJ2-1	TRBD2	-	TGTGCCAGCGGGACACTAGCGGGGAAAGTGAATGAGCAGTTCTTC	CASGTLAGKVNEQFF